These T cell receptor beta chains were read from a single sample in a study of T cells after yellow fever vaccination. TCRdb fed the 5' RACE reads into MiXCR, producing one record per CDR3 protein. The data contain under 550,000 distinct CDR3 sequences, roughly 22% of them singletons. Source: PBMCs, taken around 3 weeks after the first yellow fever vaccination. Receptors originate from a man younger than 35 who received the YFV17D yellow fever vaccine. CDR3s include the opening cysteine and the closing phenylalanine or tryptophan. The D gene is left open where the match is weak. Part of the rows lack a size; the others show once, few, many or a class for expanded clones.

cdr3_aa	cdr3_nt	j_call	d_call	v_call	clone_size
CASSPEGGGPGELFF	TGTGCCAGCAGCCCCGAAGGTGGAGGGCCCGGGGAGCTGTTTTTT	TRBJ2-2	-	TRBV5-5	-
CASSRAQGRGQPQHF	TGTGCCAGCAGCCGCGCCCAGGGGAGGGGGCAGCCCCAGCATTTT	TRBJ1-5	-	TRBV7-2	-
CARDRGLYNEQFF	TGTGCCAGGGACAGGGGGCTCTACAATGAGCAGTTCTTC	TRBJ2-1	TRBD1	TRBV19	-
CASRKGGLDGYTF	TGTGCCAGCAGAAAAGGGGGCCTTGATGGCTACACCTTC	TRBJ1-2	TRBD1	TRBV27	few
CASSIRLWETQYF	TGCGCCAGCAGCATCAGACTGTGGGAGACCCAGTACTTC	TRBJ2-5	-	TRBV5-1	few
CASSLRQGVVEQYF	TGTGCCAGCAGTTTAAGGCAGGGGGTAGTCGAGCAGTACTTC	TRBJ2-7	TRBD1	TRBV12-3/TRBV12-4	-
CATRGQGTDTQYF	TGTGCCACCCGCGGACAGGGCACAGATACGCAGTATTTT	TRBJ2-3	TRBD1	TRBV24-1	-
CASSLFAPGSTEAFF	TGTGCCAGCAGCTTGTTTGCCCCCGGCAGCACTGAAGCTTTCTTT	TRBJ1-1	-	TRBV7-9	-
CASSLVRAISRVEETQYF	TGCGCCAGCAGCTTGGTAAGGGCGATAAGTCGTGTAGAAGAGACCCAGTACTTC	TRBJ2-5	-	TRBV5-1	-
CASSLGTKRTDTQYF	TGTGCCAGCAGTTTGGGGACGAAGAGAACAGATACGCAGTATTTT	TRBJ2-3	-	TRBV28	few
CASTRPRTNTGELFF	TGTGCCAGCACCAGGCCTCGAACGAACACCGGGGAGCTGTTTTTT	TRBJ2-2	-	TRBV7-2	-
CASSLGAGVTDTQYF	TGTGCCAGCAGCTTAGGGGCGGGAGTCACAGATACGCAGTATTTT	TRBJ2-3	TRBD2	TRBV11-2	many
CASSLLGPGGYTF	TGTGCCAGCAGCTTATTAGGGCCCGGGGGCTACACCTTC	TRBJ1-2	-	TRBV5-6	-
CASPTVSKNDETQYF	TGTGCCAGCCCGACAGTTTCTAAGAACGATGAGACCCAGTACTTC	TRBJ2-5	-	TRBV2	-
CASSVQGAIQETQYF	TGTGCCAGCAGCGTTCAGGGGGCGATCCAAGAGACCCAGTACTTC	TRBJ2-5	TRBD1	TRBV9	few
CASSHDGSEGDTQYF	TGTGCCAGCAGCCACGACGGGTCAGAAGGAGATACGCAGTATTTT	TRBJ2-3	-	TRBV9	few
CASSQGVNQETQYF	TGTGCCAGCAGCCAAGGGGTCAACCAAGAGACCCAGTACTTC	TRBJ2-5	-	TRBV3-1	-
CASSSRGQGEQYF	TGTGCCAGCAGCTCGAGGGGTCAGGGCGAGCAGTACTTC	TRBJ2-7	-	TRBV7-2	many
CSARDRENRAGDTIYF	TGCAGTGCTAGAGATAGGGAGAACCGAGCGGGAGACACCATATATTTT	TRBJ1-3	-	TRBV20-1	-
CDSSDGGGWNTEAFF	TGCGACAGCAGCGATGGTGGGGGGTGGAACACTGAAGCTTTCTTT	TRBJ1-1	-	TRBV5-1	-
CASSSAGIFTDTQYF	TGTGCCAGCAGCAGTGCCGGGATCTTCACAGATACGCAGTATTTT	TRBJ2-3	-	TRBV7-9	few
CAISETTRRDNEQFF	TGTGCCATCAGTGAGACGACTAGGAGAGACAATGAGCAGTTCTTC	TRBJ2-1	-	TRBV10-3	-
CASSQGPLAYEQYF	TGCGCCAGCAGCCAAGGGCCCCTCGCCTACGAGCAGTACTTC	TRBJ2-7	-	TRBV4-1	-
CASSQDWAPNYGYTF	TGCGCCAGCAGCCAAGATTGGGCACCGAACTATGGCTACACCTTC	TRBJ1-2	-	TRBV4-1	few
CASSQGRDYEQYF	TGCGCCAGCAGCCAAGGTAGGGACTACGAGCAGTACTTC	TRBJ2-7	-	TRBV4-1	-
CASSRIINNEQFF	TGTGCCAGCAGCCGAATCATTAACAATGAGCAGTTCTTC	TRBJ2-1	-	TRBV13	-
CASIQTRASGVTGELFF	TGTGCCAGCATCCAAACCCGGGCTAGCGGGGTAACCGGGGAGCTGTTTTTT	TRBJ2-2	TRBD2	TRBV6-1	few
CASSQGLLLPPSSTDTQYF	TGTGCCAGCAGCCAAGGGCTTCTCCTTCCCCCCTCTAGCACAGATACGCAGTATTTT	TRBJ2-3	-	TRBV4-2	-
CSASSRYSTEAFF	TGCAGTGCTAGCTCGAGGTACAGCACTGAAGCTTTCTTT	TRBJ1-1	-	TRBV20-1	-
CASSLNRGHQYF	TGTGCCAGCAGTTTAAACAGGGGACATCAGTACTTC	TRBJ2-4	TRBD1	TRBV28	-
CASKLGTENQPQHF	TGTGCCAGCAAGTTGGGGACAGAAAATCAGCCCCAGCATTTT	TRBJ1-5	TRBD1	TRBV27	few
CASSLSGARYEQYF	TGTGCCAGCAGTTTAAGCGGGGCCCGCTACGAGCAGTACTTC	TRBJ2-7	TRBD2	TRBV12-3/TRBV12-4	-
CSARDRQGSEKLFF	TGCAGTGCTAGAGACAGACAGGGTAGTGAAAAACTGTTTTTT	TRBJ1-4	TRBD1	TRBV20-1	few
CASSEGQSSYEQYF	TGTGCCAGCAGTGAAGGACAGAGCTCCTACGAGCAGTACTTC	TRBJ2-7	-	TRBV6-1	few
CASGTETYEQYF	TGTGCCAGCGGGACGGAGACCTACGAGCAGTACTTC	TRBJ2-7	-	TRBV18	-
CASSFHRGTGAFF	TGTGCCAGTAGTTTCCACAGGGGGACTGGGGCTTTCTTT	TRBJ1-1	TRBD1	TRBV19	-
CASSPLAGITDTQYF	TGTGCCAGCAGCCCACTAGCGGGGATCACAGATACGCAGTATTTT	TRBJ2-3	TRBD2	TRBV12-3/TRBV12-4	-
CASSYPQGTGGSSPLHF	TGTGCCAGCAGTTACCCCCAAGGGACAGGGGGTTCTTCACCCCTCCACTTT	TRBJ1-6	TRBD1	TRBV28	few
CASKILGQRGYTF	TGTGCCAGCAAAATCCTGGGACAGCGTGGCTACACCTTC	TRBJ1-2	TRBD1	TRBV6-2/TRBV6-3	-
CASSPSGTSADTQYF	TGTGCCAGCAGCCCATCAGGGACTAGTGCAGATACGCAGTATTTT	TRBJ2-3	TRBD2	TRBV5-5	-
CASSLAMAGPDTQYF	TGTGCCAGCAGCTTAGCAATGGCAGGGCCAGATACGCAGTATTTT	TRBJ2-3	-	TRBV7-6	-
CASSLTPMGMGVSYNEQFF	TGTGCCAGCAGCTTAACGCCCATGGGGATGGGGGTCTCCTACAATGAGCAGTTCTTC	TRBJ2-1	-	TRBV7-3	few
CASSDSVRANTEAFF	TGCGCCAGCAGCGACTCAGTCCGCGCGAACACTGAAGCTTTCTTT	TRBJ1-1	-	TRBV5-1	few
CASSFTASGANVLTF	TGTGCCAGCAGTTTTACGGCCTCTGGGGCCAACGTCCTGACTTTC	TRBJ2-6	-	TRBV28	few
CASSIRGDQPQHF	TGTGCCAGCAGCATCAGGGGGGATCAGCCCCAGCATTTT	TRBJ1-5	TRBD1	TRBV19	many
CASSEWGGSSGANVLTF	TGTGCCAGCAGTGAATGGGGGGGAAGCTCTGGGGCCAACGTCCTGACTTTC	TRBJ2-6	TRBD2	TRBV6-1	few
CASSWTGTSDTGELFF	TGTGCCAGCAGCTGGACCGGGACTAGCGACACCGGGGAGCTGTTTTTT	TRBJ2-2	TRBD2	TRBV7-2	many
CASTLLPILSGANVLTF	TGTGCCAGCACTCTCCTCCCAATACTCTCTGGGGCCAACGTCCTGACTTTC	TRBJ2-6	-	TRBV18	-
CASSFSLTEAFF	TGTGCCAGCAGCTTTTCTCTCACTGAAGCTTTCTTT	TRBJ1-1	-	TRBV7-2	many
CASQNEQFF	TGTGCCAGCCAGAATGAGCAGTTCTTC	TRBJ2-1	-	TRBV12-3/TRBV12-4	-
CSARDQAETQYF	TGCAGTGCTAGAGATCAAGCGGAGACCCAGTACTTC	TRBJ2-5	-	TRBV20-1	-
CATRQGTDTQYF	TGTGCCACTCGACAGGGCACAGATACGCAGTATTTT	TRBJ2-3	-	TRBV5-4	-
CATSDQGGQPQHF	TGTGCCACCAGTGACCAGGGGGGTCAGCCCCAGCATTTT	TRBJ1-5	TRBD1	TRBV24-1	few
CASINSGLGNQPQHF	TGTGCCAGCATTAACTCGGGCCTGGGCAATCAGCCCCAGCATTTT	TRBJ1-5	-	TRBV11-2	-
CASSQGALTYNEQFF	TGCGCCAGCAGTCAGGGGGCCCTAACCTACAATGAGCAGTTCTTC	TRBJ2-1	TRBD1	TRBV5-1	many
CASSDRVGTEAFF	TGTGCCAGCAGTGACAGGGTTGGGACTGAAGCTTTCTTT	TRBJ1-1	TRBD1	TRBV6-6	-
CASRLQTYNSPLHF	TGTGCCAGCAGATTGCAGACTTATAATTCACCCCTCCACTTT	TRBJ1-6	-	TRBV7-2	once
CASSPVAAGAQPQHF	TGTGCCAGCTCTCCCGTAGCGGCAGGGGCTCAGCCCCAGCATTTT	TRBJ1-5	-	TRBV18	-
CASSQVGDSGNTIYF	TGTGCCAGCAGCCAAGTCGGGGACTCTGGAAACACCATATATTTT	TRBJ1-3	-	TRBV4-2	-